These 20 T cell receptor beta chains were sequenced from one sample in a study of blood T cells in healthy people across ages. Primers used in a second PCR of roughly 6 to 11 cycles were a sample-barcoded 5' primer and a J-beta primer mix. TCRdb called the 5' RACE reads again in MiXCR, with one record for every CDR3 protein. The table records 800,000 to 950,000 distinct CDR3 sequences, almost 30% of them present only once. A further study also used this sample, focusing on T cells of mothers and their children.

Material for sequencing was blood. Receptors originate from a woman between 40 and 50 years old in good health.

The chain combines TRBV7-9 with TRBJ1-6, with a possible D match to TRBD1 (5 bases). Per germline, CDR1 SEHNR and CDR2 FQNEAQ (reference sequence). V lost 4 bases, J lost 9 bases, and 10 bases lay in between. The CDR3 sequence is 13 residues long. The CDR3 DNA is TGTGCCAGCAGCTCGACAGCCGGTTCACCCCTCCACTTT. Its protein product is CASSSTAGSPLHF.

This clonotype came up a few times. The chain recombines TRBV4-1 with TRBJ1-5, with D hard to call. The CDR3 is 15 residues long. Trimming took off 0 bases at V and 3 bases at J, with 9 bases between the two ends. Germline values: CDR1 MGHRA, CDR2 YSYEKL. CDR3 DNA sequence: TGCGCCAGCAGCCAAGAGGAGTACTACAATCAGCCCCAGCATTTT. Translating gives CASSQEEYYNQPQHF.

In this sample, this clonotype turned up a few times. This chain joins TRBV27 and TRBJ1-2; D is unclear. Looked up from germline, CDR1 is MNHEY and CDR2 is SMNVEV (reference sequence). V lost 0 bases, J lost 6 bases, and 11 bases lay in between. The CDR3 covers 14 residues. The CDR3 sequence is CASSLSIGRDGYTF. The CDR3 nucleotides read TGTGCCAGCAGTTTATCGATAGGGCGGGATGGCTACACCTTC.

This clonotype was recorded many times. The rearrangement joins TRBV29-1 to TRBJ2-1, with 8 bases that match TRBD2. The germline V gene has CDR1 SQVTM and CDR2 ANQGSEA. The CDR3 covers 13 residues. V dropped 3 bases and J dropped 9; count of bases not matched to a gene: 7. The CDR3 DNA reads TGCAGCGTTGATCGGGGGGGGGCCGGTGAGCAGTTCTTC. This gives the protein CSVDRGGAGEQFF.

Regarding this clonotype: Lacking the conserved final phenylalanine or tryptophan, this CDR3 likely reflects a read error. Because the CDR3's place on the DNA is in doubt, the DNA is left out and the CDR3 is given as listed by TCRdb. The chain employs TRBV20-1 and TRBJ2-7; the table's D call, TRBD2, was not checked against the DNA. CDR1 and CDR2 from the germline V gene are DFQATT and SNEGSKA (reference sequence). The CDR3 length is 11 residues, termini included. CDR3 protein: CSAAGFYEQYC.

This clonotype has just a few counts. The rearrangement joins TRBV29-1 to TRBJ2-7; D is possibly TRBD1 (6 bases). The CDR3 is 12 amino acids. V was pared by 4 bases and J by 7 bases, with 14 bases between. CDR1 is SQVTM and CDR2 is ANQGSEA in the germline V gene. This CDR3 is CSVATGNNEQYF. The CDR3 nucleotides read TGCAGCGTTGCCACAGGGAACAATGAGCAGTACTTC.

CDR3 region: CASSLAGTGVRQPQHF. The CDR3 coding sequence is TGTGCCAGCAGCTTAGCCGGGACAGGGGTACGACAGCCCCAGCATTTT. This chain connects TRBV7-2 to TRBJ1-5; 10 bases are shared with TRBD1. The CDR3 is made up of 16 amino acids. After removal of 0 bases from V and 7 bases from J, the junction contained 6 bases not matched to a gene. Per germline, CDR1 SGHTA and CDR2 FQGNSA.

This clonotype was observed once. The CDR3 is CASRPGDRNNEQFF. CDR3 nucleotide sequence: TGTGCCAGCAGGCCAGGGGACAGAAACAATGAGCAGTTCTTC. The chain carries TRBV6-5 and TRBJ2-1, with 7 bases aligning to TRBD1. This CDR3 contains 14 residues. Losses at the gene ends were 6 bases for V and 5 bases for J; bases not matched to a gene: 7. CDR1 and CDR2 from the germline V gene are MNHEY and SVGAGI.

This clonotype showed up just a few times. The chain links TRBV3-1 to TRBJ1-2; D is perhaps TRBD1 (5 bases). CDR1 is LGHDT and CDR2 is YNNKEL in the germline V gene (reference sequence). With 2 bases removed from V and 0 bases from J, the gap between germline ends came to 10 bases. This CDR3 contains 15 residues. The CDR3 is CASSQTGGANYGYTF. The DNA of the CDR3 is TGTGCCAGCAGCCAAACTGGGGGGGCTAACTATGGCTACACCTTC. Full variable domain (missing parts from reference TRBV3-1 and TRBJ1-2): DTAVSQTPKYLVTQMGNDKSIKCEQNLGHDTMYWYKQDSKKFLKIMFSYNNKELIINETVPNRFSPKSPDKAHLNLHINSLELGDSAVYFCASSQTGGANYGYTFGSGTRLTVV.

The rearrangement joins TRBV11-2 to TRBJ1-1; the D gene is possibly TRBD1 (5 bases). Germline CDR1 and CDR2: SGHAT and FQNNGV. V was cut by 4 bases and J by 1 base, with 22 bases left in between. CDR3 size: 18 residues. CDR3 residues: CASSSRLLRDDENTEAFF. CDR3 coding DNA: TGTGCCAGCAGCTCCAGACTACTCAGGGATGATGAGAACACTGAAGCTTTCTTT.

This clonotype was detected only a few times. One junction end does not reproduce the germline sequence, and a read error may be involved. The chain links TRBV6-1 to TRBJ2-3; TRBD1 aligns across 11 bases. Germline V gives CDR1 MNHNS, CDR2 SASEGT. The CDR3 extends over 17 amino acids. DNA of the CDR3: TGTGCCGGCAGTCAACCGGGACAGGGGGTTGGGAGAGATACGCAGTATTTT. This sequence encodes CAGSQPGQGVGRDTQYF.

This clonotype appeared a few times. A much larger clonotype is one base distant, so this may be a read error. The chain employs TRBV7-2 and TRBJ2-1; D tentatively fits TRBD1 or TRBD2 (6 bases each). Germline V gene data show CDR1 as SGHTA and CDR2 as FQGNSA. Deletions cut 5 bases from V and 8 bases from J, with 22 bases between. The CDR3 loop spans 16 amino acids. CDR3 coding DNA: TGTGCCAGCAGCCCCTACCTGGGGGGCCGGAGCGATGAGCAGTTCTTC. Protein product: CASSPYLGGRSDEQFF.

This clonotype was seen at least ten times. This chain joins TRBV7-9 and TRBJ1-5, with D possibly TRBD1 on 6 matching bases. CDR3 length: 13 residues. V lost 2 bases to trimming and J lost 4 bases, with 6 bases between them. Germline-derived CDR1 and CDR2 are SEHNR and FQNEAQ (reference sequence). The CDR3 spells CASSLQGNQPQHF. Written as DNA, the CDR3 is TGTGCCAGCAGCTTACAGGGGAATCAGCCCCAGCATTTT.

The V call is TRBV2, the J call TRBJ1-4, with a possible D match to TRBD1 (6 bases). Trimming removed 6 bases at V and 0 bases at J, with 17 bases between. This CDR3 comprises 17 residues. Per the germline V gene, CDR1 is SNHLY and CDR2 is FYNNEI. CDR3 sequence (DNA): TGTGCCAGCAGACCGGGGGCAGCTCCGTCAACTAATGAAAAACTGTTTTTT. This translates into CASRPGAAPSTNEKLFF. Drawing the rest from reference TRBV2 and TRBJ1-4, the complete variable domain is EPEVTQTPSHQVTQMGQEVILRCVPISNHLYFYWYRQILGQKVEFLVSFYNNEISEKSEIFDDQFSVERPDGSNFTLKIRSTKLEDSAMYFCASRPGAAPSTNEKLFFGSGTQLSVL.

This clonotype showed up just a few times. This rearrangement joins TRBV6-2 or TRBV6-3 to TRBJ2-7; perhaps TRBD1 as D (5 bases). Germline CDR1 MNHEY, CDR2 SVGEGT. V lost 5 bases and J 1 base, leaving 15 bases between the germline ends. The CDR3 extends over 15 amino acids. This CDR3 is CASSPPTTASYEQYF. CDR3 DNA: TGTGCCAGCAGTCCACCCACGACAGCATCCTACGAGCAGTACTTC.

The chain carries TRBV27 and TRBJ1-4; D unresolved. This CDR3 has 14 amino acids. Germline-derived CDR1 and CDR2 are MNHEY and SMNVEV (reference sequence). V shed 2 bases and J shed 5 bases, with 9 bases lying between them. The CDR3 loop is CASSLDYRNEKLFF. Here the CDR3 DNA reads TGTGCCAGCAGTTTAGATTATAGAAATGAAAAACTGTTTTTT.

This chain links TRBV20-1 with TRBJ1-5; D is perhaps TRBD1 (6 bases). Germline V CDR1 and CDR2: DFQATT, SNEGSKA (reference sequence). V lost 6 bases to trimming and J lost 3 bases, with 15 bases between them. The CDR3 sequence is 14 residues long. The CDR3 sequence: CSALSDRFNQPQHF. The CDR3 DNA follows: TGCAGTGCACTTTCAGACAGGTTCAATCAGCCCCAGCATTTT.

Note on this clonotype: The junction departs from the called germline gene at one end, perhaps through a read error. The V and J genes are TRBV28 and TRBJ2-3; D remains unclear. Germline V gene data show CDR1 as MDHEN and CDR2 as SYDVKM. The CDR3 extends over 19 amino acids. The CDR3 region has the DNA TGTGTCAGCAGTCAAGTATCTAGTGCCTTTCCAACACTCACAGATACGCAGTATTTT. It translates to CVSSQVSSAFPTLTDTQYF.

A note on this clonotype: This clone may be a read error of a much larger clone one base away. J is TRBJ1-2 and V is TRBV20-1; D perhaps matches TRBD1 (5 bases). CDR1 and CDR2 (germline): DFQATT, SNEGSKA (reference sequence). The length of the CDR3 is 13 residues. This CDR3 is CGAEQRDGYGYTF. Written as DNA, the CDR3 is TGCGGTGCGGAGCAAAGGGACGGCTATGGCTACACCTTC.

About this clonotype: At one end the junction does not follow the germline gene, possibly because of a read error. The chain is built from TRBV28 and TRBJ2-3, with TRBD1 identical over 8 bases. This CDR3 comprises 16 residues. CDR1 and CDR2 from the germline V gene are MDHEN and SYDVKM. In nucleotides, the CDR3 is TGTGCCAGCAGTTTAGACAGGGGCGTCCCTACAGATATGCAGTATTTT. Translated, it gives CASSLDRGVPTDMQYF. Full variable domain (remainder filled in from reference TRBV28 and TRBJ2-3): DVKVTQSSRYLVKRTGEKVFLECVQDMDHENMFWYRQDPGLGLRLIYFSYDVKMKEKGDIPEGYSVSREKKERFSLILESASTNQTSMYLCASSLDRGVPTDMQYFGPGTRLTVL.